This TCR beta chain originates from a study of blood T cell repertoires in COVID-19. The CDR3 extends over 15 amino acids. Germline V gene sequence: CDR1 MNHEY, CDR2 SVGAGI. Trimming removed 6 bases from V and 5 bases from J; junction bases left unmatched: 6. Original analysis: Quantification of nucleated cells was approximated via reference gene primer amplification. The method was immunoSEQ multiplex PCR; TCRdb's version includes in-frame clones alone and lacks a portion of them. From that table come the V and J calls and clone size; the DNA was used to work out D and trimming. Among more than 95,000 clones, around 90% were seen once, and the ten largest hold about 3%.

The clonotype was recovered from a human donor in a cohort sampled during active COVID-19. The rearrangement links TRBV6-5 to TRBJ2-5; TRBD2 matches at 13 bases. The sample consisted of peripheral blood. CDR3 in DNA: TGTGCCAGCAGACTAACTAGCGGGGGGGCGGAGACCCAGTACTTC. Translated: CASRLTSGGAETQYF.